Each of the 6 T cell receptor beta chains below was sequenced from the same sample in a study of cytotoxic CD8 clonotypes in ibrutinib-treated CLL. Produced via immunoSEQ multiplex PCR; TCRdb's table is partial and in-frame only. The sample lists some 170,000 clones, about 88% occurring once. The specimen comprised PBMCs, sampled at disease progression, from a patient treated with ibrutinib. All receptors come from a human donor with chronic lymphocytic leukemia.

The chain employs TRBV4-1 and TRBJ1-1; D may be TRBD1 (5 bases). The V and J ends lost 5 bases and 1 base respectively, with 8 bases between them. The V gene's germline CDR1 is MGHRA and CDR2 YSYEKL. The CDR3 runs 13 residues. CDR3 residues: CASSTDTNTEAFF. In DNA, the CDR3 is TGCGCCAGCAGCACGGACACGAACACTGAAGCTTTCTTT.

The chain recombines TRBV19 with TRBJ2-7, with D possibly being TRBD2 (7 bases). This CDR3 is 13 amino acids long. V was trimmed by 10 bases and J by 2 bases, leaving 15 bases between them. Germline CDR1 reads LNHDA; CDR2 reads SQIVND (reference sequence). CDR3 sequence (DNA): TGTGCCACAAGGGGGGGGCTTCCCTACGAGCAGTACTTC. Its translation is CATRGGLPYEQYF. Full variable domain (rest looked up from reference TRBV19 and TRBJ2-7): DGGITQSPKYLFRKEGQNVTLSCEQNLNHDAMYWYRQDPGQGLRLIYYSQIVNDFQKGDIAEGYSVSREKKESFPLTVTSAQKNPTAFYLCATRGGLPYEQYFGPGTRLTVT.

This clone was detected only once. The V call is TRBV27, the J call TRBJ2-1, with 12 bases lining up with TRBD2. Germline assignment: CDR1 MNHEY and CDR2 SMNVEV (reference sequence). CDR3 size: 15 residues. V was pared by 5 bases and J by 10 bases, with 9 bases of the junction left unmatched. The CDR3 spells CASSILAGGFIEQFF. The CDR3 bases are TGTGCCAGCAGTATACTAGCGGGAGGTTTTATAGAGCAGTTCTTC.

The rearrangement links TRBV6-5 to TRBJ2-3, with a weak D call TRBD2 (7 bases). V lost 4 bases, J lost 0 bases, and 14 bases lay in between. Germline V CDR1 and CDR2: MNHEY, SVGAGI. The CDR3 runs to 16 residues. CDR3 nucleotide sequence: TGTGCCAGCAGTTCCGCGGGGGCACCTAGCACAGATACGCAGTATTTT. Translating gives CASSSAGAPSTDTQYF.

The sample holds one count of this clone. This chain uses TRBV6-6 with TRBJ2-7; 9 bases fit TRBD2. V trimming: 6 bases; J trimming: 5 bases; junction bases outside the gene matches: 8. This CDR3 has 14 residues. The germline V gene has CDR1 MNHNY and CDR2 SVGAGI (reference sequence). The CDR3 nucleotides are TGTGCCAGCAGCGCGAGCGGGAGGTCCCACGAGCAGTACTTC. Its protein product is CASSASGRSHEQYF.

The chain joins TRBV29-1 to TRBJ1-3; D gene ambiguous. The CDR3 consists of 13 residues. From germline, CDR1 is SQVTM and CDR2 ANQGSEA. V was cut by 6 bases and J by 1 base, with 10 bases left in between. CDR3 DNA sequence: TGCAGCGTGATAAAGCTATCTGGAAACACCATATATTTT. This translates into CSVIKLSGNTIYF.